The rows below give T cell receptor beta chains drawn from one sample of a study of T cells in Graves' hyperthyroidism and ophthalmopathy. TCRdb re-called the multiplex PCR reads through MiXCR, storing one row per CDR3 protein. The sample has hundreds of thousands of distinct CDR3 sequences, around 15% seen once. The sample comprised blood. These receptors all stem from a woman in her sixties or seventies with Graves' ophthalmopathy. Each CDR3 is given with its conserved first and last residue. The D gene is left open where the match is weak. Clone size is given for some rows only: seen once, a few or many times, or a class if the clone is expanded.

d_gene,j_gene,v_gene,abundance,CDR3nt,CDR3aa
-,TRBJ1-5,TRBV27,many,TGTGCCAGCAGTTTAGCCCCCCGGGCAGGCAATCAGCCCCAGCATTTT,CASSLAPRAGNQPQHF
TRBD1,TRBJ1-2,TRBV9,-,TGTGCCAGCAGCGTGGGACAGGGATCCTATGGCTACACCTTC,CASSVGQGSYGYTF
TRBD1,TRBJ1-1,TRBV6-1,-,TGTGCCAGCATTTTTAGACAGGGGGCGAGGAACACTGAAGCTTTCTTT,CASIFRQGARNTEAFF
-,TRBJ1-2,TRBV20-1,many,TGCAGTGCTAGAGATGGGGCTAACTATGGCTACACCTTC,CSARDGANYGYTF
-,TRBJ2-1,TRBV12-3/TRBV12-4,many,TGTGCCAGCAGTCTAATACGAAGATCCTTTAATGAGCAGTTCTTC,CASSLIRRSFNEQFF
-,TRBJ2-1,TRBV20-1,many,TGCAGTGCTGGGCCCCCATATGAGCAGTTCTTC,CSAGPPYEQFF
-,TRBJ1-1,TRBV29-1,many,TGCAGCGTTGAGACGGGCCCAAACACTGAAGCTTTCTTT,CSVETGPNTEAFF
TRBD1,TRBJ2-3,TRBV7-6,many,TGTGCCAGCAGCTCATGGGGGACAGGGGTTACAGATACGCAGTATTTT,CASSSWGTGVTDTQYF
-,TRBJ2-1,TRBV12-3/TRBV12-4,many,TGTGCCAGCAGTCCCTACTTGCGTTCCTACAATGAGCAGTTCTTC,CASSPYLRSYNEQFF
TRBD1,TRBJ2-1,TRBV27,many,TGTGCCAGCAGTCCCGGGACAGGGGGCGTGGGGCGATACAATGAGCAGTTCTTC,CASSPGTGGVGRYNEQFF
TRBD2,TRBJ2-5,TRBV5-1,many,TGCGCCAGCACAGCGGGAGGGCCTCAAGAGACCCAGTACTTC,CASTAGGPQETQYF
TRBD1,TRBJ1-5,TRBV30,-,TGTGCCTGGAGACGGGACAGGGGTGATCAGCCCCAGCATTTT,CAWRRDRGDQPQHF
TRBD1,TRBJ2-2,TRBV20-1,few,TGCAGTGCCAGGGACAGGGGGCTTAACACCGGGGAGCTGTTTTTT,CSARDRGLNTGELFF
TRBD2,TRBJ2-3,TRBV20-1,-,TGCAGTGGCCGCCGTAGCGGGAGCCCCCCAGATACGCAGTATTTT,CSGRRSGSPPDTQYF